These 7 T cell receptor beta chains came from one sample sequenced in a study of blood T cell repertoires in COVID-19 (TCRdb year 2020). Library preparation was by the immunoSEQ multiplex PCR assay. Here the immuneACCESS table is served through TCRdb, limited to in-frame sequences with V and J called. Missing clones are a known gap in these copies; in checked studies unresolved V genes cover under half, and the rest lacks a known reason. This sample comprises around 160,000 clones, around 84% of them detected only once. Around 35% of the sample comes from the top ten. The sample was peripheral blood. These receptor sequences come from a human donor in a cohort sampled during active COVID-19.

The chain couples TRBV9 to TRBJ2-3; D uncertain. The CDR3 is 15 residues long. V was shortened by 0 bases and J by 0 bases, with 8 bases between the two germline ends. From germline, CDR1 is SGDLS and CDR2 YYNGEE. CDR3 residues: CASSVVGISTDTQYF. CDR3 nucleotide sequence: TGTGCCAGCAGCGTAGTGGGCATTAGCACAGATACGCAGTATTTT.

This chain links TRBV18 with TRBJ2-1; 12 nucleotides line up with TRBD2. Germline-derived CDR1 and CDR2 are KGHSH and LQKENI. The CDR3 runs 16 residues. V lost 2 bases and J lost 7; bases outside the gene matches: 6. This CDR3 is CASSPLLAGGRNEQFF. The CDR3 coding sequence is TGTGCCAGCTCACCATTACTAGCGGGGGGACGGAATGAGCAGTTCTTC.

This clone was observed a handful of times. V is TRBV7-8 and J is TRBJ2-3; 9 bases fit TRBD2. CDR1 is SGHVS and CDR2 is FQNEAQ in the germline V gene. The CDR3 totals 15 residues. The J segment lost 3 bases and the V segment lost 5 bases, leaving 6 bases of the junction unmatched. The CDR3 DNA sequence: TGTGCCAGCAGCCAGGTGGGACTAGCAACAGATACGCAGTATTTT. Translating gives CASSQVGLATDTQYF. The complete variable domain, with remaining parts taken from reference TRBV7-8 and TRBJ2-3, reads GAGVSQSPRYKVAKRGQDVALRCDPISGHVSLFWYQQALGQGPEFLTYFQNEAQLDKSGLPSDRFFAERPEGSVSTLKIQRTQQEDSAVYLCASSQVGLATDTQYFGPGTRLTVL.

This chain connects TRBV6-1 to TRBJ2-5; TRBD2 matches at 7 bases. CDR1 is MNHNS and CDR2 is SASEGT in the germline V gene. After removal of 1 base from V and 5 bases from J, the junction contained 4 bases not matched to a gene. This CDR3 has 14 residues. The CDR3 DNA reads TGTGCCAGCAGTGAAGTTGGGGGAGGGGAGACCCAGTACTTC. Translating it yields CASSEVGGGETQYF.

The rearrangement uses TRBV7-9 and TRBJ2-7; the D gene is possibly TRBD1 (8 bases). The length of the CDR3 is 13 residues. Germline CDR1 and CDR2: SEHNR and FQNEAQ (reference sequence). Trimming stripped 4 bases from V and 5 bases from J, with 12 bases between. CDR3 in DNA: TGTGCCAGCAGCTGGGGGGGACAGGACGAGCAGTACTTC. Its translation: CASSWGGQDEQYF.

The rearrangement joins TRBV27 to TRBJ2-5; 10 bases agree with TRBD2. V shed 5 bases, J shed 6 bases, and the junction held 9 bases outside the gene matches. The CDR3 loop spans 15 amino acids. The germline gives CDR1 MNHEY, CDR2 SMNVEV (reference sequence). The CDR3 sequence is CASSPTSGELKTQYF. The CDR3 coding sequence is TGTGCCAGCAGTCCCACTAGCGGGGAGTTGAAGACCCAGTACTTC.

The chain is built from TRBV4-2 and TRBJ1-2, with a weak D call TRBD1 (5 bases). The ends were cut back, 0 bases at V and 2 bases at J, with 7 bases in the middle. The germline gives CDR1 LGHNA, CDR2 YNFKEQ. The CDR3 is 14 amino acids. The CDR3, as DNA: TGTGCCAGCAGCCAAGATAAGGGGAACTATGGCTACACCTTC. Protein sequence: CASSQDKGNYGYTF.